One and the same sample provided the 29 T cell receptor beta chains below, sequenced in a study of blood T cell repertoires in COVID-19 (TCRdb year 2020). The receptor library was made with the immunoSEQ multiplex PCR assay. TCRdb limited this immuneACCESS table to in-frame rearrangements with V and J called. A share of clones is missing; checked studies link under half to unresolved V genes, and the rest is unexplained. The sample table records 200,000 or so clones; about 85% of these occur just once. The top ten constitute 15% to 20% of the sample. The sample consisted of peripheral blood. Receptors originate from a person aged 70 to 85 with COVID-19, enrolled during active disease.

V is TRBV11-2 and J is TRBJ2-3, with TRBD2 identical over 7 bases. Trimming removed 5 bases from V and 0 bases from J; junction bases left unmatched: 11. CDR3 length: 17 residues. Germline CDR1 and CDR2: SGHAT and FQNNGV. CDR3: CASSRLRLAASTDTQYF. CDR3 DNA sequence: TGTGCCAGCAGCCGCCTCCGGCTAGCGGCTAGCACAGATACGCAGTATTTT.

The chain combines TRBV2 with TRBJ2-3, with TRBD1 identical over 7 bases. Germline V CDR1 and CDR2: SNHLY, FYNNEI. The CDR3 sequence is 15 residues long. The V segment lost 6 bases and the J segment 1 base; nucleotides outside the gene matches: 7. The CDR3 region has the DNA TGTGCCAGCAGGGACCCAGGACAGGGCACAGATACGCAGTATTTT. This gives the protein CASRDPGQGTDTQYF. Full variable domain (outside the CDR3, taken from reference TRBV2 and TRBJ2-3): EPEVTQTPSHQVTQMGQEVILRCVPISNHLYFYWYRQILGQKVEFLVSFYNNEISEKSEIFDDQFSVERPDGSNFTLKIRSTKLEDSAMYFCASRDPGQGTDTQYFGPGTRLTVL.

The chain joins TRBV15 to TRBJ2-1, with 7 bases fitting TRBD2. V lost 0 bases, J lost 6 bases, and 14 bases stayed unmatched. Germline V gives CDR1 LNHNV, CDR2 YYDKDF (reference sequence). The CDR3 extends over 18 amino acids. The CDR3 region has the DNA TGTGCCACCAGCAGAGATGTCGGGGGGATTGGCCCTTCCAATGAGCAGTTCTTC. Translation gives CATSRDVGGIGPSNEQFF.

The chain joins TRBV6-6 to TRBJ2-7, with 11 bases lining up with TRBD1. J lost 3 bases, V lost 6 bases, and 7 bases had no gene match. The CDR3 is 15 amino acids. Germline-derived CDR1 and CDR2 are MNHNY and SVGAGI (reference sequence). CDR3 bases: TGTGCCAGCAGCCCCGGGACAGGGGGGGTCTACGAGCAGTACTTC. Translated: CASSPGTGGVYEQYF.

Notes on this clone: Other DNA sequences of this sample code for an identical CDR3. The chain couples TRBV7-9 to TRBJ2-3; 11 positions agree with TRBD2. Looked up from germline, CDR1 is SEHNR and CDR2 is FQNEAQ (reference sequence). Trimming cost V 2 bases and J 3 bases; bases outside gene matches: 1. The CDR3 is made up of 15 amino acids. CDR3 in amino acids: CASSLLAGGTDTQYF. The DNA of the CDR3 is TGTGCCAGCAGCTTACTAGCGGGGGGTACAGATACGCAGTATTTT. Supplemented by reference TRBV7-9 and TRBJ2-3, the full variable domain reads DTGVSQNPRHKITKRGQNVTFRCDPISEHNRLYWYRQTLGQGPEFLTYFQNEAQLEKSRLLSDRFSAERPKGSFSTLEIQRTEQGDSAMYLCASSLLAGGTDTQYFGPGTRLTVL.

The chain is built from TRBV7-8 and TRBJ1-5, with 8 positions matching TRBD1. Germline trimming cut 7 bases from V and 7 bases from J; bases unmatched to any gene: 3. The CDR3 sequence is 12 residues long. In germline, CDR1 is SGHVS, CDR2 FQNEAQ. DNA of the CDR3: TGTGCCAGCAAAACAGGGGGGCAGCCCCAGCATTTT. Protein: CASKTGGQPQHF. The full variable domain, its missing parts supplied by reference TRBV7-8 and TRBJ1-5, is GAGVSQSPRYKVAKRGQDVALRCDPISGHVSLFWYQQALGQGPEFLTYFQNEAQLDKSGLPSDRFFAERPEGSVSTLKIQRTQQEDSAVYLCASKTGGQPQHFGDGTRLSIL.

This clone was detected only once. V is TRBV27 and J is TRBJ2-7, with 11 bases that match TRBD2. Unmatched junction bases numbered 16, after V lost 6 bases and J lost 9 bases. The CDR3 consists of 16 residues. CDR1 MNHEY and CDR2 SMNVEV come from the germline V gene (reference sequence). CDR3: CASRTDRLAGFVGQYF. CDR3 nucleotides: TGTGCCAGCAGAACTGACCGACTAGCGGGATTTGTGGGGCAGTACTTC.

The chain couples TRBV5-8 to TRBJ1-1; 8 nucleotides align to TRBD1. V shed 1 base, J shed 5 bases, and the junction held 13 bases outside the gene matches. The CDR3 is 17 residues long. Germline V gene data show CDR1 as SGHTS and CDR2 as YDEGEE. DNA of the CDR3: TGTGCCAGCAGCTTGCAGGTCTTGGCAGGGGGCCGGACTGAAGCTTTCTTT. This codes for CASSLQVLAGGRTEAFF.

The J gene is TRBJ2-5, the V gene TRBV7-9, with TRBD1 as a possible D gene (7 bases). The CDR3 runs to 14 residues. V lost 1 base and J lost 7, with 13 bases in between. CDR1 is SEHNR and CDR2 is FQNEAQ in the germline V gene (reference sequence). This chain's CDR3 is CASSLVSQGGTQYF. CDR3 DNA: TGTGCCAGCAGCTTAGTTTCTCAGGGGGGGACCCAGTACTTC.

The chain combines TRBV15 with TRBJ2-5, with D maybe TRBD1 (5 bases). V shed 0 bases and J shed 2 bases, with 13 bases lying between them. The CDR3 consists of 16 residues. Germline V CDR1 and CDR2: LNHNV, YYDKDF (reference sequence). CDR3 DNA: TGTGCCACCAGCAGAGATTTAAGAGACAGACAAGAGACCCAGTACTTC. Residues: CATSRDLRDRQETQYF.

V is TRBV5-1 and J is TRBJ2-1; 15 bases match TRBD2. After removal of 3 bases from V and 9 bases from J, the junction contained 16 bases not matched to a gene. This CDR3 has 19 residues. Germline assignment: CDR1 SGHRS and CDR2 YFSETQ. The CDR3 coding sequence is TGCGCCAGCAGCTGGGACGCCGGGCCGGGACTAGCGGGAGGTGCTGAGCAGTTCTTC. Its translation is CASSWDAGPGLAGGAEQFF. Supplemented by reference TRBV5-1 and TRBJ2-1, the full variable domain reads KAGVTQTPRYLIKTRGQQVTLSCSPISGHRSVSWYQQTPGQGLQFLFEYFSETQRNKGNFPGRFSGRQFSNSRSEMNVSTLELGDSALYLCASSWDAGPGLAGGAEQFFGPGTRLTVL.

This chain links TRBV6-1 with TRBJ1-2; 7 nucleotides line up with TRBD1. The V gene end was trimmed by 2 bases and the J gene end by 7 bases; junction bases not matched to a gene: 13. The length of the CDR3 is 16 residues. Looked up from germline, CDR1 is MNHNS and CDR2 is SASEGT. In nucleotides, the CDR3 is TGTGCCAGCAGTGAAACCTCGAGACAGGGCAGAGGTGGCTACACCTTC. This sequence encodes CASSETSRQGRGGYTF.

The chain links TRBV5-1 to TRBJ1-2; 9 bases agree with TRBD1. The CDR3 runs 16 residues. Germline-derived CDR1 and CDR2 are SGHRS and YFSETQ. V lost 4 bases, J lost 0 bases, and 7 bases stayed unmatched. This CDR3 reads CASSPGQGVSNYGYTF. The CDR3 bases are TGCGCCAGCAGCCCGGGACAGGGAGTTTCTAACTATGGCTACACCTTC.

This chain links TRBV11-2 with TRBJ2-1, with TRBD2 matching 10 bases. CDR3 length equals 17 residues. Looked up from germline, CDR1 is SGHAT and CDR2 is FQNNGV. V was pared by 5 bases and J by 7 bases, with 14 bases of the junction left unmatched. The CDR3 reads CASSPRLAGRTRNEQFF. The CDR3 DNA follows: TGTGCCAGCAGCCCCAGACTAGCGGGCCGGACGAGAAATGAGCAGTTCTTC.

This sequence joins TRBV4-2 and TRBJ1-5, with 7 positions matching TRBD1. Germline V gene data show CDR1 as LGHNA and CDR2 as YNFKEQ. This CDR3 has 15 residues. Losses at the gene ends were 1 base for V and 7 bases for J; bases not matched to a gene: 7. The CDR3 DNA is TGTGCCAGCAGCCAAGCAGGGGGTCCCGGGCAGCCCCAGCATTTT. This encodes CASSQAGGPGQPQHF.

This clone showed up just a few times. The rearrangement links TRBV27 to TRBJ2-7, with D possibly being TRBD1 (6 bases). Germline V gene sequence: CDR1 MNHEY, CDR2 SMNVEV (reference sequence). V lost 3 bases, J lost 1 base, and 13 bases lay in between. There are 15 residues in the CDR3. DNA of the CDR3: TGTGCCAGCAGTTTCTCAGGGGCGAGGTCCTACGAGCAGTACTTC. Translation gives CASSFSGARSYEQYF.

The rearrangement links TRBV7-2 to TRBJ1-6, with a possible D match to TRBD1 (5 bases). The V end was cut by 6 bases, the J end by 9 bases, with 12 bases between. From germline, CDR1 is SGHTA and CDR2 FQGNSA. The CDR3 spans 13 residues. CDR3 loop: CASSRRGGSPLHF. The CDR3 DNA is TGTGCCAGCAGTAGGCGGGGGGGTTCACCCCTCCACTTT.

V gene TRBV2 combines with J gene TRBJ2-7; 11 bases line up with TRBD1. Germline V CDR1 and CDR2: SNHLY, FYNNEI. The CDR3 is 15 residues long. With 6 bases clipped from V and 0 bases from J, the junction kept 4 bases outside the gene matches. CDR3: CASSRTGGLSYEQYF. The CDR3 coding sequence is TGTGCCAGCAGCCGGACAGGGGGCCTCTCCTACGAGCAGTACTTC. Complete variable domain (other parts from reference TRBV2 and TRBJ2-7): EPEVTQTPSHQVTQMGQEVILRCVPISNHLYFYWYRQILGQKVEFLVSFYNNEISEKSEIFDDQFSVERPDGSNFTLKIRSTKLEDSAMYFCASSRTGGLSYEQYFGPGTRLTVT.

This clone was detected once. The chain links TRBV28 to TRBJ1-2; 7 nucleotides agree with TRBD1. The CDR3 contains 13 residues. Germline CDR1 is MDHEN and CDR2 is SYDVKM. J gave up 2 bases and V 5 bases, and 2 bases lay outside the gene matches. The CDR3 region is CASSTTGNYGYTF. For the CDR3, the DNA is TGTGCCAGCAGTACGACAGGGAACTATGGCTACACCTTC.

The V gene is TRBV24-1, the J gene TRBJ2-3, with TRBD2 identical over 14 bases. CDR1 and CDR2 from the germline V gene are KGHDR and SFDVKD. The CDR3 has 17 amino acids. Losses at the gene ends were 3 bases for V and 4 bases for J; bases not matched to a gene: 5. The CDR3 nucleotides read TGTGCCACCAGTGATGGGACTAGCGGGAGCCCCCCAGATACGCAGTATTTT. Protein sequence: CATSDGTSGSPPDTQYF.

This clone was counted a single time. This chain joins TRBV19 and TRBJ1-1, with TRBD1 matching 7 bases. Trimming removed 8 bases from V and 6 bases from J; junction bases left unmatched: 9. Germline loops: CDR1 LNHDA, CDR2 SQIVND (reference sequence). This CDR3 contains 13 residues. The CDR3 DNA reads TGTGCCAGTGCGAGGACAGGTCGGCCTGAAGCTTTCTTT. The encoded protein is CASARTGRPEAFF.

This clone has just one count. The chain employs TRBV28 and TRBJ2-3; possibly TRBD1 for D (6 bases). There are 15 residues in the CDR3. V lost 6 bases, J lost 0 bases, and 13 bases lay in between. Germline CDR1 MDHEN, CDR2 SYDVKM. The CDR3 DNA follows: TGTGCCAGCAGCGAGTGGGGGCGGAGCACAGATACGCAGTATTTT. This codes for CASSEWGRSTDTQYF.

The V gene is TRBV30, the J gene TRBJ1-2, with a possible D match to TRBD1 (6 bases). The CDR3 spans 12 residues. CDR1 GTSNPN and CDR2 SVGIG come from the germline V gene (reference sequence). V was pared by 2 bases and J by 4 bases, with 8 bases between. The CDR3 is CAWSTTGYGYTF. CDR3 DNA: TGTGCCTGGAGTACGACAGGCTATGGCTACACCTTC.

To note about this clone: The sample contains more than one DNA sequence encoding this CDR3. The J gene is TRBJ2-3, the V gene TRBV7-2; no firm D call. The CDR3 runs to 11 residues. Per germline, CDR1 SGHTA and CDR2 FQGNSA. V was trimmed by 4 bases and J by 3 bases, leaving 2 bases between them. In DNA form, the CDR3 reads TGTGCCAGCAGCTCGACAGATACGCAGTATTTT. This gives the protein CASSSTDTQYF. Looking up the rest from reference TRBV7-2 and TRBJ2-3 gives the full variable domain: GAGVSQSPSNKVTEKGKDVELRCDPISGHTALYWYRQSLGQGLEFLIYFQGNSAPDKSGLPSDRFSAERTGGSVSTLTIQRTQQEDSAVYLCASSSTDTQYFGPGTRLTVL.

The gene calls are TRBV7-2 and TRBJ1-4; D is possibly TRBD1 (6 bases). The CDR3 loop spans 16 amino acids. V shed 2 bases and J shed 7 bases, with 17 bases lying between them. Germline V CDR1 and CDR2: SGHTA, FQGNSA. The CDR3 DNA sequence: TGTGCCAGCAGCTTAAGGGGGGGGGACGGCGGTGAAAAACTGTTTTTT. It translates to CASSLRGGDGGEKLFF.

The chain has TRBV5-1 and TRBJ1-1; TRBD1 aligns across 7 bases. The CDR3 consists of 15 residues. Germline values: CDR1 SGHRS, CDR2 YFSETQ. The V segment lost 0 bases and the J segment 1 base; nucleotides outside the gene matches: 3. CDR3 sequence (DNA): TGCGCCAGCAGCTTGGCCGGGACAGCGAACACTGAAGCTTTCTTT. As protein: CASSLAGTANTEAFF.

The V and J genes are TRBV6-5 and TRBJ2-3, with 8 bases identical to TRBD2. The CDR3 runs to 15 residues. The J segment lost 1 base and the V segment lost 6 bases, leaving 6 bases of the junction unmatched. Looked up from germline, CDR1 is MNHEY and CDR2 is SVGAGI. CDR3: CASSSGGQGTDTQYF. The CDR3 DNA reads as TGTGCCAGCAGCTCGGGGGGGCAGGGCACAGATACGCAGTATTTT.

The gene calls are TRBV5-8 and TRBJ2-7; no firm D call. Germline loops: CDR1 SGHTS, CDR2 YDEGEE. The CDR3 loop spans 11 amino acids. The V and J ends lost 2 bases and 4 bases respectively, with 4 bases between them. The CDR3 spells CASSFQYEQYF. In DNA, the CDR3 is TGTGCCAGCAGCTTCCAATACGAGCAGTACTTC.

The chain joins TRBV18 to TRBJ1-3; possible D gene TRBD1, 6 bases. There are 16 residues in the CDR3. V was clipped by 4 bases and J by 0 bases, with 13 bases between them. From germline, CDR1 is KGHSH and CDR2 LQKENI. DNA for the CDR3: TGTGCCAGCTCACTTACAGGGCCTAACTCTGGAAACACCATATATTTT. As protein: CASSLTGPNSGNTIYF.